Below, 23 T cell receptor beta chains from the same sample are listed, as sequenced in a study of blood T cell repertoires in COVID-19. Clones were sequenced by immunoSEQ multiplex PCR, and TCRdb holds only the in-frame ones, with some missing. The table lists about 260,000 clones, 70% to 90% of them singletons. Sequenced input: PBMCs or T cells enriched from blood (not recorded which). Receptors were obtained from a man aged 50 to 59 who had been exposed to COVID-19.

The chain carries TRBV10-3 and TRBJ1-5, with D possibly being TRBD1 (5 bases). CDR3 length: 12 amino acids. Germline V gives CDR1 ENHRY, CDR2 SYGVKD. V was pared by 8 bases and J by 0 bases, with 5 bases between. CDR3 DNA sequence: TGTGCCATCGGGGCTAGCAATCAGCCCCAGCATTTT. This encodes CAIGASNQPQHF.

The chain is built from TRBV5-1 and TRBJ2-2, with 8 bases identical to TRBD2. J lost 5 bases, V lost 7 bases, and 10 bases had no gene match. This CDR3 spans 15 amino acids. From germline, CDR1 is SGHRS and CDR2 YFSETQ. The CDR3 reads CASADSGSKTGELFF. CDR3 nucleotides: TGCGCCAGCGCTGACAGCGGGAGTAAGACCGGGGAGCTGTTTTTT.

This chain connects TRBV9 to TRBJ2-3, with 7 nucleotides matching TRBD1. This CDR3 is built from 16 residues. The V segment lost 0 bases and the J segment 2 bases; nucleotides outside the gene matches: 6. The V gene's germline CDR1 is SGDLS and CDR2 YYNGEE. Written as DNA, the CDR3 is TGTGCCAGCAGCGTAGGTAGAGGGGGCCTCACAGATACGCAGTATTTT. It encodes CASSVGRGGLTDTQYF.

This chain uses TRBV3-1 (or the pseudogene TRBV3-2) with TRBJ2-3; a weak D match, TRBD1 (6 bases). CDR1 is LGHDT, CDR2 YNNKEL, per germline (reference sequence). The V end was cut by 0 bases, the J end by 2 bases, with 18 bases between. This CDR3 is built from 18 residues. For the CDR3, the DNA is TGTGCCAGCAGCCAAGATCGTTGGGGGCCCACCGTCACAGATACGCAGTATTTT. Its protein is CASSQDRWGPTVTDTQYF.

V and J are TRBV6-5 and TRBJ1-3; no clear D gene. V was trimmed by 7 bases and J by 7 bases, leaving 17 bases between them. The CDR3 consists of 14 residues. CDR1 is MNHEY, CDR2 SVGAGI, per germline. The CDR3, as DNA: TGTGCCAGCACTACGCAACCCCAGGCCAACACCATATATTTT. Translation: CASTTQPQANTIYF.

The chain employs TRBV5-4 and TRBJ2-3, with D unresolved. This CDR3 spans 12 amino acids. CDR1 is SGHNT, CDR2 YYREEE, per germline (reference sequence). The V end was cut by 0 bases, the J end by 4 bases, with 3 bases between. CDR3 sequence: CASSLDSDTQYF. CDR3 DNA sequence: TGTGCCAGCAGCTTGGACTCAGATACGCAGTATTTT.

The V gene is TRBV5-1, the J gene TRBJ2-6, with 9 bases matching TRBD1. The CDR3 is made up of 22 amino acids. Losses at the gene ends were 2 bases for V and 0 bases for J; bases not matched to a gene: 18. Germline CDR1 and CDR2: SGHRS and YFSETQ. Here the CDR3 reads CASSFRGQGFFNLSSGANVLTF. The CDR3 bases are TGCGCCAGCAGCTTCCGGGGACAGGGTTTTTTTAATTTGTCCTCTGGGGCCAACGTCCTGACTTTC.

The chain has TRBV3-1 (or the pseudogene TRBV3-2) and TRBJ2-1; no definite D call. The CDR3 extends over 16 amino acids. In germline, CDR1 is LGHDT, CDR2 YNNKEL (reference sequence). Trimming stripped 3 bases from V and 0 bases from J, with 12 bases between. The CDR3 nucleotides read TGTGCCAGCAGCCATTGGGCCGGAAGCTCCTACAATGAGCAGTTCTTC. Protein sequence: CASSHWAGSSYNEQFF.

The rearrangement uses TRBV28 and TRBJ1-2, with unresolved D. Germline CDR1 and CDR2: MDHEN and SYDVKM. V was shortened by 7 bases and J by 3 bases, with 9 bases between the two germline ends. This CDR3 spans 12 amino acids. The CDR3 reads CASMLAHYGYTF. DNA of the CDR3: TGTGCCAGCATGTTAGCCCACTATGGCTACACCTTC.

The chain joins TRBV5-6 to TRBJ1-2; D perhaps matches TRBD1 (6 bases). Trimming removed 4 bases at V and 3 bases at J, with 28 bases between. CDR1 and CDR2 (germline): SGHDT, YYEEEE. There are 19 residues in the CDR3. The CDR3 spells CASSPLGGRQRGGDYGYTF. The CDR3 bases are TGTGCCAGCAGCCCGTTAGGAGGCCGGCAAAGAGGGGGGGACTATGGCTACACCTTC.

The chain is built from TRBV9 and TRBJ2-5, with 9 bases aligning to TRBD1. The CDR3 totals 16 residues. J gave up 5 bases and V 3 bases, and 11 bases lay outside the gene matches. Germline CDR1 and CDR2: SGDLS and YYNGEE. The CDR3 nucleotides read TGTGCCAGCAGCGACCGGACAGGGGTGGAGTGGGAGACCCAGTACTTC. Its protein is CASSDRTGVEWETQYF.

The chain combines TRBV6-5 with TRBJ1-2; D uncertain. CDR3 length: 11 amino acids. Germline CDR1 and CDR2: MNHEY and SVGAGI. Trimming pared 10 bases from V and 1 base from J, leaving 7 bases between. Here the CDR3 DNA reads TGTGCCACCGGTCGTAACTATGGCTACACCTTC. Its translation: CATGRNYGYTF.

This rearrangement joins TRBV29-1 to TRBJ2-4, with a weak D call TRBD2 (6 bases). The V and J ends lost 5 bases and 8 bases respectively, with 19 bases between them. The germline V gene encodes CDR1 SQVTM and CDR2 ANQGSEA. The CDR3 loop spans 14 amino acids. The CDR3 spells CSVLELGSGDIQYF. CDR3 sequence (DNA): TGCAGCGTTCTCGAATTGGGGTCGGGAGACATTCAGTACTTC.

This chain connects TRBV5-1 to TRBJ2-2; D may be TRBD1 (6 bases). V was pared by 5 bases and J by 1 base, with 15 bases between. The CDR3 consists of 16 residues. The V gene's germline CDR1 is SGHRS and CDR2 YFSETQ. CDR3 residues: CASSPVPQGNTGELFF. CDR3 coding DNA: TGCGCCAGCAGTCCGGTGCCACAGGGGAACACCGGGGAGCTGTTTTTT.

This rearrangement joins TRBV6-2 or TRBV6-3 to TRBJ2-1; weak D call: TRBD2 (6 bases). This CDR3 is built from 12 residues. Trimming removed 4 bases at V and 9 bases at J, with 10 bases between. Germline V gene lookup returns CDR1 MNHEY and CDR2 SVGEGT. CDR3 in amino acids: CASSSRLVEQFF. The CDR3, as DNA: TGTGCCAGCAGTTCGAGACTAGTTGAGCAGTTCTTC.

This clone was observed a few times. The rearrangement links TRBV6-5 to TRBJ2-2; TRBD1 agrees at 7 bases. The CDR3 extends over 15 amino acids. V was clipped by 4 bases and J by 4 bases; unmatched bases: 6. Per germline, CDR1 MNHEY and CDR2 SVGAGI. The CDR3 DNA follows: TGTGCCAGCAGTTTAGCGCCAGGGGGCACCGGGGAGCTGTTTTTT. Protein product: CASSLAPGGTGELFF.

This clone has a single count. The J gene is TRBJ1-3, the V gene TRBV27; 8 bases map to TRBD1. Germline values: CDR1 MNHEY, CDR2 SMNVEV (reference sequence). V lost 5 bases to trimming and J lost 3 bases; unmatched junction nucleotides: 15. This CDR3 is 18 amino acids long. CDR3 sequence: CASSLTGASVSRGNTIYF. The CDR3 DNA sequence: TGTGCCAGCAGTCTGACAGGGGCCTCGGTTTCTCGTGGAAACACCATATATTTT.

The V and J genes are TRBV4-1 and TRBJ2-7; 8 bases agree with TRBD1. After removal of 0 bases from V and 6 bases from J, the junction contained 7 bases not matched to a gene. The CDR3 has 15 residues. The germline CDR1 and CDR2 sequences are MGHRA and YSYEKL. CDR3 DNA: TGCGCCAGCAGCCAAGATGCCAGGGGGCATCTCGAGCAGTACGTC. Translation gives CASSQDARGHLEQYV.

This chain links TRBV10-3 with TRBJ1-1; no clear D gene. Trimming took 3 bases from V and 1 from J, leaving 12 bases between them. CDR3 length equals 15 residues. The germline V gene has CDR1 ENHRY and CDR2 SYGVKD. Here the CDR3 reads CAISDGGNENTEAFF. The CDR3 coding sequence is TGTGCCATCAGTGACGGCGGGAACGAGAACACTGAAGCTTTCTTT.

The J gene is TRBJ2-7, the V gene TRBV24-1, with unresolved D. Germline CDR1 reads KGHDR; CDR2 reads SFDVKD. V lost 4 bases, J lost 0 bases, and 9 bases lay in between. CDR3 length equals 14 residues. CDR3 DNA: TGTGCCACCAGTGAAAGTGCTAACTCCTACGAGCAGTACTTC. It translates to CATSESANSYEQYF.

This chain links TRBV10-3 with TRBJ2-1, with 8 bases that match TRBD2. This CDR3 comprises 15 residues. J gave up 4 bases and V 4 bases, and 6 bases lay outside the gene matches. CDR1 is ENHRY, CDR2 SYGVKD, per germline. This CDR3 is CAISVRGGVYNEQFF. Written as DNA, the CDR3 is TGTGCCATCAGTGTTCGGGGGGGCGTTTACAATGAGCAGTTCTTC.

The CDR3 spells CATSSGTGKVYGYTF. CDR3 coding DNA: TGTGCCACCAGCAGCGGGACAGGGAAGGTTTATGGCTACACCTTC. The chain carries TRBV15 and TRBJ1-2; 9 bases map to TRBD1. The CDR3 length is 15 residues. Per the germline V gene, CDR1 is LNHNV and CDR2 is YYDKDF (reference sequence). Trimming cost V 3 bases and J 5 bases; bases outside gene matches: 7.

The chain recombines TRBV5-1 with TRBJ2-3, with 8 positions matching TRBD2. The ends lost 0 bases at V and 4 bases at J; junction bases unmatched: 1. The CDR3 totals 14 residues. In germline, CDR1 is SGHRS, CDR2 YFSETQ. CDR3: CASSLELAADTQYF. In DNA form, the CDR3 reads TGCGCCAGCAGCTTGGAACTAGCGGCAGATACGCAGTATTTT. Looking up the rest from reference TRBV5-1 and TRBJ2-3 gives the full variable domain: KAGVTQTPRYLIKTRGQQVTLSCSPISGHRSVSWYQQTPGQGLQFLFEYFSETQRNKGNFPGRFSGRQFSNSRSEMNVSTLELGDSALYLCASSLELAADTQYFGPGTRLTVL.